This TCR beta chain emerged from a study of response to subunit inactivated influenza vaccine. Findings of the study overall: Few additional T cells are recruited per seasonal influenza vaccination, authors suggested.

This clonotype showed up just a few times. What it recognizes is unknown. TCRdb re-analysed the RT-PCR reads in MiXCR, keeping a single row per CDR3 protein. The table has hundreds of thousands of distinct CDR3 sequences, 15% to 18% seen once. This CDR3 region has 13 residues. V lost 3 bases, J lost 7 bases, and 5 bases stayed unmatched. CDR1 GTSNPN and CDR2 SVGIG come from the germline V gene (reference sequence). The chain links TRBV30 to TRBJ2-2, with TRBD1 matching over 7 bases. This clonotype was obtained from a man in his fifties or sixties who received an inactivated influenza vaccine. The sequencing here drew on PBMCs from blood, taken about 12 days after vaccination. The CDR3 here is CAWRQGGIGELFF. The CDR3 region has the DNA TGTGCCTGGAGGCAAGGGGGCATCGGGGAGCTGTTTTTT.